Listed here are 5 T cell receptor beta chains from one sample, sequenced in a study of cytomegalovirus exposure and HLA in healthy donors. Profiled with immunoSEQ multiplex PCR; TCRdb holds only in-frame clones, not every one. The table records more than 250,000 clones, roughly 89% of them present only once. Sequenced input: PBMCs. The receptors originated from a woman aged 18-29 years in good health and CMV-seronegative.

The V gene is TRBV5-6, the J gene TRBJ2-1; TRBD1 matches 9 bases. Unmatched junction bases numbered 4, after V lost 4 bases and J lost 2 bases. Germline-derived CDR1 and CDR2 are SGHDT and YYEEEE. This CDR3 has 15 residues. CDR3 nucleotide sequence: TGTGCCAGCAGCCGGGGACAGGGAACCTACAATGAGCAGTTCTTC. Translation gives CASSRGQGTYNEQFF.

The chain has TRBV11-2 and TRBJ2-7; TRBD1 matches 8 bases. Germline V CDR1 and CDR2: SGHAT, FQNNGV. There are 16 residues in the CDR3. V was pared by 6 bases and J by 1 base, with 11 bases of the junction left unmatched. CDR3 sequence reads: CASSPPGTGASYEQYF. The CDR3, as DNA: TGTGCCAGCAGTCCGCCCGGGACAGGAGCTTCCTACGAGCAGTACTTC. The entire variable domain, with the rest obtained from reference TRBV11-2 and TRBJ2-7, is as follows: EAGVAQSPRYKIIEKRQSVAFWCNPISGHATLYWYQQILGQGPKLLIQFQNNGVVDDSQLPKDRFSAERLKGVDSTLKIQPAKLEDSAVYLCASSPPGTGASYEQYFGPGTRLTVT.

A word on this clone: Other DNA sequences in this sample translate to the same CDR3. The rearrangement joins TRBV15 to TRBJ1-2, with 7 nucleotides matching TRBD1. The CDR3 extends over 14 amino acids. Germline trimming cut 0 bases from V and 5 bases from J; bases unmatched to any gene: 3. Germline CDR1 is LNHNV and CDR2 is YYDKDF (reference sequence). CDR3 DNA sequence: TGTGCCACCAGCAGAGATAGGACAGGTTATGGCTACACCTTC. Translation: CATSRDRTGYGYTF. Complete variable domain (other parts from reference TRBV15 and TRBJ1-2): DAMVIQNPRYQVTQFGKPVTLSCSQTLNHNVMYWYQQKSSQAPKLLFHYYDKDFNNEADTPDNFQSRRPNTSFCFLDIRSPGLGDTAMYLCATSRDRTGYGYTFGSGTRLTVV.

This rearrangement joins TRBV4-1 to TRBJ2-3, with TRBD2 matching over 11 bases. Germline values: CDR1 MGHRA, CDR2 YSYEKL. The V segment lost 2 bases and the J segment 14 bases; nucleotides outside the gene matches: 18. The CDR3 runs to 17 residues. CDR3 sequence (DNA): TGCGCCAGCAGCCAACCAGCCGCAGGGACTAGCGGTCTACGTAGGTATTTT. Translation gives CASSQPAAGTSGLRRYF.

The rearrangement links TRBV30 to TRBJ1-2; the match to TRBD1 covers 7 bases. The germline CDR1 and CDR2 sequences are GTSNPN and SVGIG (reference sequence). This CDR3 region has 14 residues. J was trimmed by 4 bases and V by 3 bases; bases with no gene match: 8. The CDR3 here is CAWSRQGGGYGYTF. In DNA form, the CDR3 reads TGTGCCTGGAGCCGACAGGGTGGGGGCTATGGCTACACCTTC. Filled out from reference TRBV30 and TRBJ1-2, the complete variable domain reads SQTIHQWPATLVQPVGSPLSLECTVEGTSNPNLYWYRQAAGRGLQLLFYSVGIGQISSEVPQNLSASRPQDRQFILSSKKLLLSDSGFYLCAWSRQGGGYGYTFGSGTRLTVV.